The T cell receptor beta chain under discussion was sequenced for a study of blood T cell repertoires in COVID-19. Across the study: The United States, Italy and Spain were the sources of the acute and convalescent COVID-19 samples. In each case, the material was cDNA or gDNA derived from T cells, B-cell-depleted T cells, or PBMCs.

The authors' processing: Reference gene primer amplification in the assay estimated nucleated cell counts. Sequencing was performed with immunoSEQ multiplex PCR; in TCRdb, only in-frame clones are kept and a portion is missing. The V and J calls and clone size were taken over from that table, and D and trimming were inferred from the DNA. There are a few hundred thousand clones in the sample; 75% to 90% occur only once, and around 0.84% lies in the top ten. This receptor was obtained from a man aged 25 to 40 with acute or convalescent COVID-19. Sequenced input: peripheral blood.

CDR3 protein: CASQIKDRNYGYTF. In DNA form, the CDR3 reads TGTGCCAGCCAAATTAAGGACAGAAACTATGGCTACACCTTC. The genes are TRBV5-4 and TRBJ1-2; D may be TRBD1 (6 bases). The CDR3 is 14 amino acids. V lost 7 bases, J lost 2 bases, and 15 bases lay in between. Per the germline V gene, CDR1 is SGHNT and CDR2 is YYREEE (reference sequence).